This TCR beta chain was identified during a study of blood T cell repertoires in COVID-19. Between the trimmed V and J ends, which lost 5 bases and 8 bases, there was a span of 10 bases. This CDR3 is 12 amino acids long. The method was immunoSEQ multiplex PCR; TCRdb's version includes in-frame clones alone and lacks a portion of them. The sample contains 200,000 to 250,000 clones, around 80% of which appear only once. The clonotype originates from a woman at least 80 years old with active or convalescent COVID-19. J is TRBJ1-5 and V is TRBV12-3 or TRBV12-4, with a possible D match to TRBD1 (5 bases). Specimen: peripheral blood. Here the CDR3 reads CASSRGDEPQHF. CDR3 sequence (DNA): TGTGCCAGCAGTCGGGGGGACGAGCCCCAGCATTTT.